These 30 T cell receptor beta chains came from one sample sequenced in a study of cytomegalovirus exposure and HLA in healthy donors. The primer mix had 60 Vbeta and 13 Jbeta primers. The protocol was immunoSEQ multiplex PCR, while the TCRdb copy is restricted to in-frame clones and leaves out a portion. In the table there are 99,000 or so clones, more than 9.5% of which are singletons. The material sequenced was PBMCs. Receptors were obtained from a man aged 35-49 years in good health and CMV-seropositive.

The chain joins TRBV28 to TRBJ2-2; D is unresolved. Germline V CDR1 and CDR2: MDHEN, SYDVKM. The CDR3 is 13 amino acids. The ends were cut back, 6 bases at V and 8 bases at J, with 13 bases in the middle. CDR3 residues: CASSPNPPGELFF. CDR3 DNA sequence: TGTGCCAGCAGCCCAAATCCCCCAGGGGAGCTGTTTTTT.

This clone was seen more than once but under ten times. This chain joins TRBV7-8 and TRBJ2-1; 7 bases fit TRBD2. V lost 2 bases to trimming and J lost 2 bases; unmatched junction nucleotides: 3. This CDR3 has 15 amino acids. Germline CDR1 SGHVS, CDR2 FQNEAQ. CDR3 in DNA: TGTGCCAGCAGCTTAACTAGCGAAACCTACAATGAGCAGTTCTTC. It codes for CASSLTSETYNEQFF.

This chain uses TRBV6-1 with TRBJ1-5, with D maybe TRBD1 (5 bases). Between the trimmed V and J ends, which lost 4 bases and 3 bases, there was a span of 13 bases. CDR1 and CDR2 (germline): MNHNS, SASEGT. The CDR3 covers 15 residues. In DNA form, the CDR3 reads TGTGCCAGCAGTGCGGCAGGGAACTACAATCAGCCCCAGCATTTT. Protein: CASSAAGNYNQPQHF.

The chain combines TRBV28 with TRBJ1-2, with D maybe TRBD1 (6 bases). This CDR3 has 12 amino acids. CDR1 and CDR2 (germline): MDHEN, SYDVKM. Between the trimmed V and J ends, which lost 2 bases and 10 bases, there was a span of 11 bases. The CDR3 loop is CASSLNRADYTF. The DNA of the CDR3 is TGTGCCAGCAGTTTAAACAGGGCGGACTACACCTTC.

The chain couples TRBV28 to TRBJ1-1, with a possible D match to TRBD1 (6 bases). Trimming took 1 base from V and 1 from J, leaving 13 bases between them. Germline assignment: CDR1 MDHEN and CDR2 SYDVKM. CDR3 length: 16 residues. CDR3 protein: CASSLLDQTGNTEAFF. DNA for the CDR3: TGTGCCAGCAGTTTATTGGACCAGACAGGGAACACTGAAGCTTTCTTT. The complete variable domain, with remaining parts taken from reference TRBV28 and TRBJ1-1, reads DVKVTQSSRYLVKRTGEKVFLECVQDMDHENMFWYRQDPGLGLRLIYFSYDVKMKEKGDIPEGYSVSREKKERFSLILESASTNQTSMYLCASSLLDQTGNTEAFFGQGTRLTVV.

This chain uses TRBV19 with TRBJ1-2; no reliable D call. This CDR3 has 19 amino acids. The germline V and J ends were trimmed by 0 bases and 4 bases, with 24 bases remaining between them. Germline CDR1 is LNHDA and CDR2 is SQIVND (reference sequence). The CDR3 loop is CASSIDGVASSTYGYGYTF. CDR3 nucleotides: TGTGCCAGTAGTATAGACGGAGTGGCCAGTTCCACTTACGGCTATGGCTACACCTTC.

This clone was seen more than once but under ten times. The chain combines TRBV2 with TRBJ2-1; TRBD2 is a possible D gene (6 bases). Trimming removed 8 bases at V and 0 bases at J, with 11 bases between. The CDR3 is 14 amino acids. CDR1 and CDR2 (germline): SNHLY, FYNNEI. The CDR3 region is CASARGSSYNEQFF. In DNA, the CDR3 is TGTGCCAGCGCACGGGGGAGCTCCTACAATGAGCAGTTCTTC.

This chain joins TRBV29-1 and TRBJ2-7; the D is unclear. This CDR3 is 13 amino acids long. The V and J ends lost 8 bases and 5 bases respectively, with 19 bases between them. The V gene's germline CDR1 is SQVTM and CDR2 ANQGSEA. The CDR3 region is CSLHFQLGHEQYF. As DNA, the CDR3 is TGCAGCCTCCATTTCCAGCTAGGCCACGAGCAGTACTTC.

This chain uses TRBV18 with TRBJ2-5, with D possibly being TRBD1 (6 bases). The CDR3 length is 15 residues. Germline V CDR1 and CDR2: KGHSH, LQKENI. V was cut by 3 bases and J by 4 bases, with 15 bases left in between. The CDR3 reads CASSPQGRITETQYF. Here the CDR3 DNA reads TGTGCCAGCTCACCTCAGGGGAGAATTACAGAGACCCAGTACTTC.

The DNA for the CDR3 is TGTGCCAGCTCACCACCCGGGACAGGGAACTCCTACGAGCAGTACTTC. Its translation is CASSPPGTGNSYEQYF. The chain has TRBV18 and TRBJ2-7; TRBD1 agrees at 9 bases. The trim removed 0 bases at V and 0 bases at J, leaving 3 bases unmatched. The CDR3 loop spans 16 amino acids. From germline, CDR1 is KGHSH and CDR2 LQKENI.

This clone came up a few times. J is TRBJ1-1 and V is TRBV27; D perhaps matches TRBD1 (5 bases). The germline CDR1 and CDR2 sequences are MNHEY and SMNVEV (reference sequence). V shed 5 bases and J shed 4 bases, with 11 bases lying between them. The CDR3 contains 13 residues. The chain's CDR3 is CASSPAGATEAFF. The CDR3 region has the DNA TGTGCCAGCAGTCCTGCTGGGGCCACTGAAGCTTTCTTT.

This clone was picked up a small number of times. This sequence joins TRBV6-5 and TRBJ1-5; D not certain. The V end lost 6 bases, the J end lost 3 bases, and 9 bases lay between the germline ends. This CDR3 has 13 residues. From germline, CDR1 is MNHEY and CDR2 SVGAGI. This CDR3 is CASRPTVNQPQHF. The CDR3, as DNA: TGTGCCAGCAGGCCAACAGTCAATCAGCCCCAGCATTTT.

V is TRBV19 and J is TRBJ1-5; no firm D call. In germline, CDR1 is LNHDA, CDR2 SQIVND (reference sequence). Trimming took off 3 bases at V and 2 bases at J, with 11 bases between the two ends. The length of the CDR3 is 15 residues. The CDR3 DNA reads as TGTGCCAGTAGTATTTATTCGCAGGGCAATCAGCCCCAGCATTTT. This codes for CASSIYSQGNQPQHF.

The chain couples TRBV9 to TRBJ2-1, with TRBD2 matching over 9 bases. V lost 2 bases, J lost 0 bases, and 3 bases stayed unmatched. The CDR3 loop spans 16 amino acids. Germline V gene sequence: CDR1 SGDLS, CDR2 YYNGEE. CDR3 region: CASSVASGNSYNEQFF. CDR3 DNA sequence: TGTGCCAGCAGCGTGGCTAGCGGGAACTCCTACAATGAGCAGTTCTTC.

This clone has a handful of counts. The chain couples TRBV4-3 to TRBJ2-3; TRBD2 aligns across 11 bases. J gave up 5 bases and V 0 bases, and 13 bases lay outside the gene matches. This CDR3 comprises 19 residues. Germline V gene sequence: CDR1 LGHNA, CDR2 YSLEER. CDR3 region: CASSQDLAGGRLRRDTQYF. DNA of the CDR3: TGCGCCAGCAGCCAAGATTTAGCGGGAGGGCGCCTACGTAGAGATACGCAGTATTTT.

For this clone: The sample carries other DNA sequences with the same CDR3. The chain has TRBV5-1 and TRBJ2-2; 7 positions match TRBD1. V shed 0 bases and J 4 bases; nucleotides not matched to a gene: 0. CDR3 size: 14 residues. Germline CDR1 is SGHRS and CDR2 is YFSETQ. The CDR3 reads CASSLDRGTGELFF. The CDR3 region has the DNA TGCGCCAGCAGCTTGGACAGGGGCACCGGGGAGCTGTTTTTT.

The genes are TRBV4-3 and TRBJ1-2; 10 positions agree with TRBD1. CDR1 is LGHNA, CDR2 YSLEER, per germline. V gave up 3 bases and J gave up 4 bases; unmatched junction bases: 8. The CDR3 length is 16 residues. CDR3 DNA: TGCGCCAGCAGCCACCACGGACAGGGGGTTTTCTATGGCTACACCTTC. The encoded protein is CASSHHGQGVFYGYTF.

This clone was seen a handful of times. The CDR3 DNA follows: TGCGCCAGCAGCGTACAGGGGCCTGGCTACACCTTC. Translation: CASSVQGPGYTF. The chain has TRBV5-1 and TRBJ1-2, with TRBD1 matching over 7 bases. The CDR3 sequence is 12 residues long. J gave up 7 bases and V 4 bases, and 4 bases lay outside the gene matches. Looked up from germline, CDR1 is SGHRS and CDR2 is YFSETQ.

The chain couples TRBV28 to TRBJ2-7; the D gene is possibly TRBD2 (6 bases). Germline V gene sequence: CDR1 MDHEN, CDR2 SYDVKM. The germline V and J ends were trimmed by 7 bases and 9 bases, with 25 bases remaining between them. This CDR3 is 15 amino acids long. This CDR3 reads CASTQDPRWAGGQYF. CDR3 DNA sequence: TGTGCCAGCACCCAAGACCCAAGATGGGCCGGGGGGCAGTACTTC.

This clone was seen more than once but under ten times. This chain connects TRBV5-4 to TRBJ2-5; D perhaps matches TRBD1 (6 bases). Germline V lookup: CDR1 SGHNT, CDR2 YYREEE (reference sequence). V dropped 4 bases and J dropped 3 bases, with 19 bases sitting between them. The CDR3 runs 16 residues. CDR3 sequence reads: CASSRAVGAAEETQYF. CDR3 DNA sequence: TGTGCCAGCAGCCGGGCCGTGGGGGCAGCAGAAGAGACCCAGTACTTC.

The V and J genes are TRBV7-6 and TRBJ2-3, with TRBD1 matching 7 bases. Losses at the gene ends were 7 bases for V and 4 bases for J; bases not matched to a gene: 11. Germline CDR1 is SGHVS and CDR2 is FNYEAQ. The CDR3 loop spans 15 amino acids. CDR3 residues: CASTPLRTGSDTQYF. CDR3 in DNA: TGTGCCAGCACACCCCTCAGGACAGGTTCAGATACGCAGTATTTT.

This clone was recorded a few times. This chain connects TRBV2 to TRBJ2-3; 10 nucleotides align to TRBD2. The CDR3 is made up of 15 amino acids. Germline trimming cut 7 bases from V and 4 bases from J; bases unmatched to any gene: 8. Germline assignment: CDR1 SNHLY and CDR2 FYNNEI. CDR3 nucleotides: TGTGCCAGCACTCGACTAGCGGGTAACCCAGATACGCAGTATTTT. This gives the protein CASTRLAGNPDTQYF. Full variable domain (outside the CDR3, taken from reference TRBV2 and TRBJ2-3): EPEVTQTPSHQVTQMGQEVILRCVPISNHLYFYWYRQILGQKVEFLVSFYNNEISEKSEIFDDQFSVERPDGSNFTLKIRSTKLEDSAMYFCASTRLAGNPDTQYFGPGTRLTVL.

This clone was seen a handful of times. V gene TRBV19 combines with J gene TRBJ2-6; D not certain. The CDR3 totals 15 residues. Deletions cut 2 bases from V and 1 base from J, with 6 bases between. Germline CDR1 reads LNHDA; CDR2 reads SQIVND (reference sequence). The CDR3 loop reads CASSIQVSGANVLTF. The DNA of the CDR3 is TGTGCCAGTAGTATACAGGTATCTGGGGCCAACGTCCTGACTTTC.

This clone was observed a few times. This sequence joins TRBV10-1 and TRBJ2-3; a weak D match, TRBD2 (6 bases). Germline-derived CDR1 and CDR2 are WNHNN and SYGVQD (reference sequence). CDR3 length equals 15 residues. Trimming took 2 bases from V and 1 from J, leaving 10 bases between them. CDR3 loop: CASSEREWGTDTQYF. In nucleotides, the CDR3 is TGCGCCAGCAGTGAGCGGGAGTGGGGCACAGATACGCAGTATTTT.

The chain is built from TRBV5-1 and TRBJ2-1; D perhaps matches TRBD2 (5 bases). This CDR3 comprises 19 residues. Trimming removed 4 bases at V and 0 bases at J, with 23 bases between. Germline loops: CDR1 SGHRS, CDR2 YFSETQ. The CDR3 DNA sequence: TGCGCCAGCAGCGGCGCCCACCTCAGAATAGGGAGCTCCTACAATGAGCAGTTCTTC. Protein product: CASSGAHLRIGSSYNEQFF.

The chain has TRBV7-9 and TRBJ2-3; 8 positions match TRBD2. After removal of 1 base from V and 3 bases from J, the junction contained 3 bases not matched to a gene. The CDR3 has 15 residues. The germline gives CDR1 SEHNR, CDR2 FQNEAQ (reference sequence). The CDR3 DNA reads as TGTGCCAGCAGCTTAGGGGAGCGGGAGACAGATACGCAGTATTTT. Encoded protein: CASSLGERETDTQYF. Supplemented by reference TRBV7-9 and TRBJ2-3, the full variable domain reads DTGVSQNPRHKITKRGQNVTFRCDPISEHNRLYWYRQTLGQGPEFLTYFQNEAQLEKSRLLSDRFSAERPKGSFSTLEIQRTEQGDSAMYLCASSLGERETDTQYFGPGTRLTVL.

The rearrangement uses TRBV5-1 and TRBJ2-7; 10 bases map to TRBD2. The trim removed 0 bases at V and 5 bases at J, leaving 5 bases unmatched. CDR1 SGHRS and CDR2 YFSETQ come from the germline V gene. The CDR3 loop spans 15 amino acids. The CDR3 sequence: CASSLGASGSDEQYF. DNA for the CDR3: TGCGCCAGCAGCTTGGGGGCTAGCGGGAGTGACGAGCAGTACTTC.

The chain is built from TRBV6-1 and TRBJ1-3; D not resolved. The CDR3 has 15 amino acids. Germline CDR1 MNHNS, CDR2 SASEGT. The V end lost 8 bases, the J end lost 4 bases, and 18 bases lay between the germline ends. CDR3 DNA sequence: TGTGCCAGCGAGGTGGCCGCGGCTGGAGGAAACACCATATATTTT. Protein sequence: CASEVAAAGGNTIYF.

This clone was observed a handful of times. The rearrangement links TRBV5-4 to TRBJ1-2; D is possibly TRBD1 (6 bases). Germline CDR1 and CDR2: SGHNT and YYREEE (reference sequence). This CDR3 is built from 14 residues. The V end lost 1 base, the J end lost 5 bases, and 12 bases lay between the germline ends. CDR3 in amino acids: CASSLYGTQYGYTF. CDR3 DNA: TGTGCCAGCAGCTTGTATGGGACACAGTATGGCTACACCTTC.

There are a few counts of this clone. This chain connects TRBV5-4 to TRBJ2-1, with TRBD2 matching 16 bases. Germline V CDR1 and CDR2: SGHNT, YYREEE (reference sequence). There are 15 residues in the CDR3. V shed 3 bases, J shed 10 bases, and the junction held 4 bases outside the gene matches. DNA for the CDR3: TGTGCCAGCAGCTCCGGGACTAGCGGGAGGGAGGAGCAGTTCTTC. This sequence encodes CASSSGTSGREEQFF.